This record covers a single T cell receptor beta chain. It lacks a known antigen. Per-base qualities were not stored, and no clone one base away is much larger. V drops 3 bases and J drops 9 bases, leaving 8 bases in between. Sequences SNHLY (CDR1) and FYNNEI (CDR2) are obtained from the germline V gene. Reading from cysteine to phenylalanine, the CDR3 counts 11 amino acids. Only the CDR3 DNA stays, 33 bases, in frame from base 1. The collaborating institutions used their own protocols to collect whole blood in K2EDTA tubes. Collaborator samples were shipped for TCRbeta analysis as frozen whole blood, isolated PBMCs, or DNA extracted from either sample type. This sample was included in a study of blood T cell repertoires in COVID-19 (dated by TCRdb to 2018 to 2020). As for the study more broadly: Collaborator samples came from the United States, Italy and Spain and covered acute and convalescent phases of COVID-19. The material from the prospective study consisted of cDNA or gDNA derived from T cells, B-cell-depleted T cells, or PBMCs. Deeply sampled blood TCRbeta repertoires from subjects exposed to, actively infected with, or recovered from COVID-19 were included in the dataset. A freely available public database, intended as a resource for researchers studying the immune response to SARS-CoV-2, is where the repertoires were released. The samples were drawn from the first 160 participants of the ongoing ImmuneRACE study and from 1,254 subjects provided by 6 global collaborators. Nearly every sample came with metadata listing a de-identified subject ID, COVID-19 status, age in years and sex. Where available, HLA class I and class II types were obtained from metadata supplied by the sample provider rather than from assay-based typing. General conclusions and limits of the study: The amount of clinical and demographic metadata varied by source and participant and was provided uncurated.

TCRbeta CDR3 regions were amplified from genomic DNA by means of the immunoSEQ Assay, a bias-controlled multiplex PCR. In the source study's methods: The number of nucleated cells in each sample was estimated by amplification of reference gene primers within the assay. To quantify the absolute abundance of each unique TCRbeta CDR3 rearrangement, sequence reads were collapsed and filtered. Productive Simpson clonality was computed per sample as the square root of Simpson's diversity index over productive rearrangements. TCRdb's version of the immuneACCESS table is confined to in-frame rearrangements and falls short of the full clone set. An unresolved V gene accounts for under half of the shortfall where checked; the remainder is of unknown origin. Clonal size and the V and J genes are those of that table, whereas D and trimming came from the DNA. Across this sample there are hundreds of thousands of clones, with roughly 83% seen only once. The top ten clonotypes cover about 9% of the sample.

The sequencing sample was made of peripheral blood. The clonotype was recovered from an elderly man with acute or convalescent COVID-19. The chain is encoded by TRBV2 joined to TRBJ1-1; the D segment cannot be called with confidence. The CDR3 has the sequence CASSDAPQAFF. The nucleotide sequence is TGTGCCAGCAGTGACGCGCCCCAAGCTTTCTTT.